The 21 T cell receptor beta chains given below trace back to one sample, sequenced in a study of blood T cells in healthy people across ages. Primed by a sample-barcoded 5' primer and a J-beta primer mix, a second PCR proceeded for 7 to 11 cycles. TCRdb redid the calling of the 5' RACE reads with MiXCR, one entry per CDR3 protein. The profile covers around 1.5 million distinct CDR3 sequences, with approximately 59% appearing a single time and 6.5% to 8% taken by the ten largest. Sequenced: blood. These receptors were taken from a man younger than 35 in good health.

The chain employs TRBV5-1 and TRBJ2-7; 8 bases align to TRBD2. With 4 bases clipped from V and 2 bases from J, the junction kept 11 bases outside the gene matches. CDR3 length equals 16 residues. Germline lookup yields CDR1 SGHRS and CDR2 YFSETQ. In nucleotides, the CDR3 is TGCGCCAGCAGCGAGGAAATACTAGCGGCCACCTACGAGCAGTACTTC. Encoded protein: CASSEEILAATYEQYF.

V usage is TRBV20-1 and J usage is TRBJ2-7; maybe TRBD2 (5 bases). The V gene's germline CDR1 is DFQATT and CDR2 SNEGSKA (reference sequence). This CDR3 is 13 amino acids long. V lost 5 bases, J lost 3 bases, and 14 bases lay in between. The CDR3 coding sequence is TGCAGTGCTCAAAGCCCGGGGAACTACGAGCAGTACTTC. Translating gives CSAQSPGNYEQYF.

This sequence joins TRBV5-1 and TRBJ1-1; perhaps TRBD1 as D (6 bases). From germline, CDR1 is SGHRS and CDR2 YFSETQ. The germline V and J ends were trimmed by 4 bases and 1 base, with 14 bases remaining between them. This CDR3 is 15 amino acids long. Written as DNA, the CDR3 is TGCGCCAGCAGCACCAAACAGGGAGCGAACACTGAAGCTTTCTTT. Protein sequence: CASSTKQGANTEAFF.

CDR3 DNA sequence: TGTGCCAGCCTCAATGTTGCAACTAATGAAAAACTGTTTTTT. Translated: CASLNVATNEKLFF. The V gene is TRBV6-6, the J gene TRBJ1-4; D is unclear. From germline, CDR1 is MNHNY and CDR2 SVGAGI (reference sequence). This CDR3 contains 14 residues. V was shortened by 8 bases and J by 0 bases, with 10 bases between the two germline ends.

The CDR3 loop reads CASSERDVEGYGYTF. The CDR3 nucleotides read TGTGCCAGCAGCGAAAGAGATGTGGAGGGGTATGGCTACACCTTC. This rearrangement joins TRBV4-2 to TRBJ1-2, with D maybe TRBD1 (5 bases). CDR1 and CDR2 from the germline V gene are LGHNA and YNFKEQ. Trimming pared 5 bases from V and 5 bases from J, leaving 18 bases between. This CDR3 spans 15 amino acids.

The chain carries TRBV27 and TRBJ2-7, with 7 bases matching TRBD2. The CDR3 totals 15 residues. V lost 6 bases and J lost 0; bases outside the gene matches: 8. Per germline, CDR1 MNHEY and CDR2 SMNVEV (reference sequence). The DNA of the CDR3 is TGTGCCAGCAGATCCGCGGGAGCGGACTCCTACGAGCAGTACTTC. Translated: CASRSAGADSYEQYF.

The gene calls are TRBV6-5 and TRBJ2-3; TRBD2 agrees at 8 bases. The junction had 5 bases not matched to a gene; V was cut back by 6 bases and J by 0 bases. CDR1 and CDR2 (germline): MNHEY, SVGAGI. CDR3 length: 15 amino acids. CDR3 sequence (DNA): TGTGCCAGCAGACTTAGCGGGACTAGCACAGATACGCAGTATTTT. Protein: CASRLSGTSTDTQYF.

In this sample, this clonotype turned up a few times. This rearrangement joins TRBV20-1 to TRBJ1-2; TRBD1 matches 10 bases. Germline V gene sequence: CDR1 DFQATT, CDR2 SNEGSKA (reference sequence). Trimming removed 0 bases from V and 5 bases from J; junction bases left unmatched: 9. This CDR3 region has 16 residues. For the CDR3, the DNA is TGCAGTGCTAGAGAGTTTGGACAGGGGGTGTTTTATGGCTACACCTTC. Its translation is CSAREFGQGVFYGYTF.

The rearrangement links TRBV7-6 to TRBJ2-7; tentatively, D is TRBD1 or TRBD2 (5 bases each). With 5 bases removed from V and 4 bases from J, the gap between germline ends came to 18 bases. In germline, CDR1 is SGHVS, CDR2 FNYEAQ. CDR3 length: 15 amino acids. The CDR3 DNA reads as TGTGCCAGCAGCGCCGAGGCTGGGACCTCTTACGAGCAGTACTTC. It encodes CASSAEAGTSYEQYF.

The chain uses TRBV10-3 and TRBJ1-2; TRBD1 aligns across 7 bases. There are 12 residues in the CDR3. V shed 6 bases and J 6 bases; nucleotides not matched to a gene: 4. CDR1 is ENHRY, CDR2 SYGVKD, per germline. CDR3: CAISLTGNGYTF. The CDR3 bases are TGTGCCATCAGCCTGACAGGGAATGGCTACACCTTC.

The chain has TRBV12-5 and TRBJ2-3; 8 bases map to TRBD1. The V and J ends lost 3 bases and 0 bases, in that order; junction bases with no gene match: 8. The CDR3 is made up of 17 amino acids. CDR1 and CDR2 (germline): LGHNT, FRNRAP. This CDR3 reads CASGFEPGQGSTDTQYF. In DNA, the CDR3 is TGTGCTAGTGGTTTCGAGCCAGGACAGGGTAGCACAGATACGCAGTATTTT.

The CDR3 reads CSAVQETNEKLFF. For the CDR3, the DNA is TGCAGTGCTGTACAGGAGACCAATGAAAAACTGTTTTTT. V usage is TRBV20-1 and J usage is TRBJ1-4, with D tentatively TRBD1 (5 bases). This CDR3 has 13 residues. V was clipped by 5 bases and J by 5 bases, with 12 bases between them. CDR1 and CDR2 from the germline V gene are DFQATT and SNEGSKA (reference sequence).

The V and J genes are TRBV3-1 and TRBJ1-1; 7 bases fit TRBD1. V shed 4 bases and J 3 bases; nucleotides not matched to a gene: 5. This CDR3 contains 14 residues. Germline lookup yields CDR1 LGHDT and CDR2 YNNKEL (reference sequence). The CDR3 DNA follows: TGTGCCAGCAGCCTCTTTACAGGGGACACTGAAGCTTTCTTT. Protein: CASSLFTGDTEAFF.

The chain couples TRBV27 to TRBJ2-1; 9 bases align to TRBD2. This CDR3 has 15 residues. V trimming: 7 bases; J trimming: 9 bases; junction bases outside the gene matches: 13. Germline V gene lookup returns CDR1 MNHEY and CDR2 SMNVEV (reference sequence). The CDR3 reads CASTRPGLAVGEQFF. The CDR3 DNA reads TGTGCCAGCACCCGACCGGGACTAGCAGTTGGTGAGCAGTTCTTC.

This chain links TRBV27 with TRBJ2-4, with 7 bases aligning to TRBD2. Per the germline V gene, CDR1 is MNHEY and CDR2 is SMNVEV (reference sequence). The CDR3 sequence is 13 residues long. V shed 6 bases and J 8 bases; nucleotides not matched to a gene: 7. The CDR3, as DNA: TGTGCCAGCAGAGAGGCAGGGAGGGACATTCAGTACTTC. It specifies CASREAGRDIQYF.

The V gene is TRBV6-1, the J gene TRBJ1-1, with TRBD1 matching 8 bases. The CDR3 spans 18 residues. Trimming removed 7 bases from V and 5 bases from J; junction bases left unmatched: 21. Germline CDR1 is MNHNS and CDR2 is SASEGT. CDR3 sequence (DNA): TGTGCCAGCAAAACCTTTTCCGGACAGGGCCCTAGGGATACTGAAGCTTTCTTT. Amino acids: CASKTFSGQGPRDTEAFF.

This clonotype came up a few times. CDR3 in amino acids: CASSDWFGYEQYF. DNA of the CDR3: TGTGCCAGCAGTGATTGGTTTGGTTACGAGCAGTACTTC. The V and J genes are TRBV6-1 and TRBJ2-7; D call uncertain. The CDR3 consists of 13 residues. The V end was cut by 3 bases, the J end by 4 bases, with 10 bases between. CDR1 and CDR2 (germline): MNHNS, SASEGT.

This clonotype was picked up a small number of times. The chain combines TRBV12-3 or TRBV12-4 with TRBJ2-4, with a weak D call TRBD1 (6 bases). This CDR3 is built from 13 residues. V was pared by 6 bases and J by 10 bases, with 16 bases between. Written as DNA, the CDR3 is TGTGCCAGCAGCTCACAGGGATTCGATATTCAGTACTTC. As protein: CASSSQGFDIQYF.

This chain connects TRBV10-3 to TRBJ2-1; the D gene is possibly TRBD2 (5 bases). CDR3 length: 13 residues. The germline V and J ends were trimmed by 0 bases and 9 bases, with 9 bases remaining between them. Germline CDR1 and CDR2: ENHRY and SYGVKD. The CDR3 spells CAISESRVSEQFF. Here the CDR3 DNA reads TGTGCCATCAGTGAGTCGAGGGTCAGTGAGCAGTTCTTC.

This clonotype was counted at least ten times. This sequence joins TRBV20-1 and TRBJ2-5; a possible D gene is TRBD2 (6 bases). V shed 1 base and J shed 2 bases, with 11 bases lying between them. CDR3 length: 14 amino acids. Germline V gives CDR1 DFQATT, CDR2 SNEGSKA (reference sequence). The CDR3 spells CSARAGAVQETQYF. CDR3 bases: TGCAGTGCTAGAGCGGGAGCCGTACAAGAGACCCAGTACTTC.

This clonotype was picked up a small number of times. The chain has TRBV4-3 and TRBJ2-7; D not certain. Trimming took off 0 bases at V and 0 bases at J, with 9 bases between the two ends. The germline V gene has CDR1 LGHNA and CDR2 YSLEER. The CDR3 runs 15 residues. The CDR3 reads CASSQDAESSYEQYF. CDR3 in DNA: TGCGCCAGCAGCCAAGATGCCGAGAGCTCCTACGAGCAGTACTTC.